Presented here are 8 T cell receptor beta chains from one specimen sequenced in a study of T cells in Graves' hyperthyroidism and ophthalmopathy. Regions amplified from RNA transcripts were the TCR beta CDR3 regions. First-round RT-PCR of the TCR CDR3 relied on the HTBI primer set. TCRdb re-derived calls from the multiplex PCR reads in MiXCR, one entry per CDR3 protein. The data hold more than 300,000 distinct CDR3 sequences, with about 14% observed a single time. The sample consisted of blood. These receptor sequences come from a woman aged 55-70 years with Graves' hyperthyroidism.

This clonotype was observed a few times. The chain has TRBV10-2 and TRBJ2-1, with a tentative D call TRBD2 (6 bases). Trimming stripped 8 bases from V and 9 bases from J, with 17 bases between. Germline assignment: CDR1 WSHSY and CDR2 SAAADI. The CDR3 loop spans 13 amino acids. The CDR3: CASSLEEGFEQFF. In DNA, the CDR3 is TGCGCCAGCTCCCTTGAGGAGGGTTTTGAGCAGTTCTTC.

CDR3 residues: CASRVTGPGSPDTGELFF. In nucleotides, the CDR3 is TGTGCCAGCAGGGTAACGGGACCGGGCTCCCCGGACACCGGGGAGCTGTTTTTT. The V and J genes are TRBV6-1 and TRBJ2-2, with D tentatively TRBD1 or TRBD2 (5 bases each). This CDR3 is 18 amino acids long. The germline CDR1 and CDR2 sequences are MNHNS and SASEGT. Trimming left V 6 bases short and J 3 bases short, with 23 bases between.

Many counts were recorded for this clonotype. This sequence joins TRBV11-3 and TRBJ1-1; D perhaps matches TRBD1 (6 bases). Germline values: CDR1 SGHNT, CDR2 YENEEA. This CDR3 comprises 15 residues. Trimming removed 3 bases from V and 5 bases from J, with 16 bases in between. The CDR3 reads CASSLGTGRRTEAFF. In DNA, the CDR3 is TGTGCCAGCAGCTTGGGTACAGGGAGAAGGACTGAAGCTTTCTTT.

The chain joins TRBV20-1 to TRBJ1-1, with 8 bases matching TRBD1. V shed 2 bases, J shed 1 base, and the junction held 6 bases outside the gene matches. Germline V gene lookup returns CDR1 DFQATT and CDR2 SNEGSKA (reference sequence). The CDR3 is 15 residues long. This chain's CDR3 is CSARPYGTGNTEAFF. In nucleotides, the CDR3 is TGCAGTGCTAGACCCTATGGGACAGGGAACACTGAAGCTTTCTTT.

The chain links TRBV27 to TRBJ1-5, with D perhaps matching TRBD1 (5 bases). The CDR3 is 15 amino acids. V lost 5 bases, J lost 6 bases, and 17 bases lay in between. Per the germline V gene, CDR1 is MNHEY and CDR2 is SMNVEV (reference sequence). CDR3 residues: CASSHEGLGGQPQHF. The CDR3 DNA reads as TGTGCCAGCAGTCATGAGGGACTTGGGGGTCAGCCCCAGCATTTT.

The J gene is TRBJ1-5, the V gene TRBV3-1; no clear D gene. This CDR3 is built from 16 residues. The ends were cut back, 1 base at V and 0 bases at J, with 10 bases in the middle. Germline CDR1 and CDR2: LGHDT and YNNKEL (reference sequence). The CDR3 sequence is CASSQASGPSNQPQHF. The DNA for the CDR3 is TGTGCCAGCAGCCAAGCTTCCGGGCCTAGCAATCAGCCCCAGCATTTT.

This clonotype was seen at least ten times. The chain links TRBV7-9 to TRBJ1-2; TRBD1 is a possible D gene (6 bases). The germline V and J ends were trimmed by 7 bases and 2 bases, with 17 bases remaining between them. This CDR3 region has 15 residues. The V gene's germline CDR1 is SEHNR and CDR2 FQNEAQ (reference sequence). CDR3 region: CASTGGTTFNYGYTF. Here the CDR3 DNA reads TGTGCCAGCACCGGGGGGACAACTTTCAACTATGGCTACACCTTC.

The rearrangement joins TRBV18 to TRBJ2-7; TRBD2 is a possible D gene (6 bases). Germline V CDR1 and CDR2: KGHSH, LQKENI. The V end lost 0 bases, the J end lost 6 bases, and 18 bases lay between the germline ends. The CDR3 is 16 amino acids. The CDR3 sequence: CASSPPTSWRAFEQYF. DNA of the CDR3: TGTGCCAGCTCACCACCAACTAGCTGGAGGGCCTTCGAGCAGTACTTC.